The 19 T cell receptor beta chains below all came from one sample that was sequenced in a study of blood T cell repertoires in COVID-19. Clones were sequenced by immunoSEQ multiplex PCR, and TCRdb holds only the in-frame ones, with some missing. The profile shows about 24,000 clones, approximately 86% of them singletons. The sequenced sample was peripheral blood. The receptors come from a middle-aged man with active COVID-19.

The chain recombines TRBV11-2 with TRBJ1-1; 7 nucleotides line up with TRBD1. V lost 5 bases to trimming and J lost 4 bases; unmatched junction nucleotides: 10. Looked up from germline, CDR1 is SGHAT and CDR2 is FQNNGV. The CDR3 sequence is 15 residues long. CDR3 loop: CASSPAGGGVTEAFF. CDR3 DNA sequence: TGTGCCAGCAGCCCAGCGGGAGGGGGCGTCACTGAAGCTTTCTTT. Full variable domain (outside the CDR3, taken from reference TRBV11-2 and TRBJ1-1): EAGVAQSPRYKIIEKRQSVAFWCNPISGHATLYWYQQILGQGPKLLIQFQNNGVVDDSQLPKDRFSAERLKGVDSTLKIQPAKLEDSAVYLCASSPAGGGVTEAFFGQGTRLTVV.

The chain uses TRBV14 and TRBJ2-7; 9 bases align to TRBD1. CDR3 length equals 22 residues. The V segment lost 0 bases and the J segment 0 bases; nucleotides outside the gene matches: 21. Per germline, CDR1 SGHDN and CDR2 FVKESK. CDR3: CASSQDLRHRGQFRTYSYEQYF. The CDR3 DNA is TGTGCCAGCAGCCAAGATCTGAGACACAGGGGGCAATTTCGAACCTACTCCTACGAGCAGTACTTC.

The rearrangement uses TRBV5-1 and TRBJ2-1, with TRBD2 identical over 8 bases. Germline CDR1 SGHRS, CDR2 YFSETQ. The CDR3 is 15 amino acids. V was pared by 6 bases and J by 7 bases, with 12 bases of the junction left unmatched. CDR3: CASIPTAGAINEQFF. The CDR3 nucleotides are TGCGCCAGCATCCCGACAGCGGGGGCGATAAATGAGCAGTTCTTC.

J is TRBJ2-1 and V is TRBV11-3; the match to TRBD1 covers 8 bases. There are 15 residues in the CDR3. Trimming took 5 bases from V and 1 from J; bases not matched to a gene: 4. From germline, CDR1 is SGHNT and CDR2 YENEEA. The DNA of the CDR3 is TGTGCCAGCAGCCCCTACAGGGGGTCCTACAATGAGCAGTTCTTC. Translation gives CASSPYRGSYNEQFF.

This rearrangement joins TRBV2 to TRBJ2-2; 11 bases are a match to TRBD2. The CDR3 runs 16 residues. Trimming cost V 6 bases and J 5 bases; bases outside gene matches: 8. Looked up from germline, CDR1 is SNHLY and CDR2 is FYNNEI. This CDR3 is CASSTLPSGRTGELFF. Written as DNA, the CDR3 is TGTGCCAGCAGCACTTTGCCTAGCGGGAGGACCGGGGAGCTGTTTTTT.

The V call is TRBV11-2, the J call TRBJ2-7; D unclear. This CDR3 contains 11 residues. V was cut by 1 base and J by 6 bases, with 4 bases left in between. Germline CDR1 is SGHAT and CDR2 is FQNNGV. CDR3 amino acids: CASSLVLEQYF. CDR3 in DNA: TGTGCCAGCAGCTTAGTTCTCGAGCAGTACTTC.

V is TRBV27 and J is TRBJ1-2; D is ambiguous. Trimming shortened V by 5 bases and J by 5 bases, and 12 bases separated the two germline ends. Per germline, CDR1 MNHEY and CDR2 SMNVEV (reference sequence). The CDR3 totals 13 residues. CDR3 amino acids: CASSTAGGYGYTF. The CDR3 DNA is TGTGCCAGCAGTACAGCAGGCGGGTATGGCTACACCTTC.

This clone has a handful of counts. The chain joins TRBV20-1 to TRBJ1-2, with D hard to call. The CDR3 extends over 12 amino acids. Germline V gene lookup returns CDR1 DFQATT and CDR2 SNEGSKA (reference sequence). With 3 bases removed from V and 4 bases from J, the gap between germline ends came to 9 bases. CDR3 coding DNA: TGCAGTGCTAGTAGCACAGCCTATGGCTACACCTTC. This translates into CSASSTAYGYTF.

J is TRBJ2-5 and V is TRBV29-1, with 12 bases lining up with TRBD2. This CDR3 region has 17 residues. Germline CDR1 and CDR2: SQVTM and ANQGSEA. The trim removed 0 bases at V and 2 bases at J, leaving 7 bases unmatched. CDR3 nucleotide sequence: TGCAGCGTTGAAGATCGGGCTAGCGGGGGGGATCAAGAGACCCAGTACTTC. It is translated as CSVEDRASGGDQETQYF. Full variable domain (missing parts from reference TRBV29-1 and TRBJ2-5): SAVISQKPSRDICQRGTSLTIQCQVDSQVTMMFWYRQQPGQSLTLIATANQGSEATYESGFVIDKFPISRPNLTFSTLTVSNMSPEDSSIYLCSVEDRASGGDQETQYFGPGTRLLVL.

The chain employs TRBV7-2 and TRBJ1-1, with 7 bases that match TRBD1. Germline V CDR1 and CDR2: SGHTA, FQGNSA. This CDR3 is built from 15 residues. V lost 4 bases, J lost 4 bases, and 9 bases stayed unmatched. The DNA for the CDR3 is TGTGCCAGCAGCTCCGGACAGGCCCGGCGCACTGAAGCTTTCTTT. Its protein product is CASSSGQARRTEAFF. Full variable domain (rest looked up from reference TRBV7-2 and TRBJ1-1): GAGVSQSPSNKVTEKGKDVELRCDPISGHTALYWYRQSLGQGLEFLIYFQGNSAPDKSGLPSDRFSAERTGGSVSTLTIQRTQQEDSAVYLCASSSGQARRTEAFFGQGTRLTVV.

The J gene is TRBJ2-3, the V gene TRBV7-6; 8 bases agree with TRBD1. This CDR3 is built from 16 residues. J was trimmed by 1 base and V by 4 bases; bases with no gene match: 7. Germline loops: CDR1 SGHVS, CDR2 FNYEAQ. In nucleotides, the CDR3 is TGTGCCAGCAGCTCAAAGGGACAGGCCCGCACAGATACGCAGTATTTT. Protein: CASSSKGQARTDTQYF.

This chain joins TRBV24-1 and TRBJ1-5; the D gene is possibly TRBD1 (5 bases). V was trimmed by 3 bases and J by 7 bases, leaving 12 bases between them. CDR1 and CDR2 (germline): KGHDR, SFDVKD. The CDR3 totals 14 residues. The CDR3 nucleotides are TGTGCCACCAGTGATGTGGGGCAGGCACAGCCCCAGCATTTT. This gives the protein CATSDVGQAQPQHF.

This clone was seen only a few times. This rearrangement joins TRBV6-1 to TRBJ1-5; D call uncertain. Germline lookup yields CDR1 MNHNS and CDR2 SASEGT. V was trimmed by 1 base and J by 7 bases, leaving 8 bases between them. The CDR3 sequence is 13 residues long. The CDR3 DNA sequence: TGTGCCAGCAGTGAAGTGGCACAACAGCCCCAGCATTTT. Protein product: CASSEVAQQPQHF.

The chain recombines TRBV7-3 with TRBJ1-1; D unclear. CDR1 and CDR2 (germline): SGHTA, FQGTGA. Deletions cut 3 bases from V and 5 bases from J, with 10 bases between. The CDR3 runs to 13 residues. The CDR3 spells CASSFARETEAFF. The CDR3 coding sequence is TGTGCCAGCAGCTTCGCTCGGGAGACTGAAGCTTTCTTT.

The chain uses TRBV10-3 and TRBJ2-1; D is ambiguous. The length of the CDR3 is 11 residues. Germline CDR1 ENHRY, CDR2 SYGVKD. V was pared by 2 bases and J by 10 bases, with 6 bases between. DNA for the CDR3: TGTGCCATCAGTGAGATCAGGGAGCAGTTCTTC. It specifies CAISEIREQFF.

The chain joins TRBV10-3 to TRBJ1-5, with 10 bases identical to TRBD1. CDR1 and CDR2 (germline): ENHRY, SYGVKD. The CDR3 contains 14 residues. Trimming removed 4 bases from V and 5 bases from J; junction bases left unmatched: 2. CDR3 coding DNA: TGTGCCATCAGTGGGACAGGGGGAGATCAGCCCCAGCATTTT. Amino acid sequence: CAISGTGGDQPQHF.

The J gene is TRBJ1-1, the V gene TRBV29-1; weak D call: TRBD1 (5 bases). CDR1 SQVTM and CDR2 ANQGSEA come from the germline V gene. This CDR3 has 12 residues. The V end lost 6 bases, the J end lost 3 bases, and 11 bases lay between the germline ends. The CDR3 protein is CSVYSGDTEAFF. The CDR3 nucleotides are TGCAGCGTATACTCGGGGGACACTGAAGCTTTCTTT.

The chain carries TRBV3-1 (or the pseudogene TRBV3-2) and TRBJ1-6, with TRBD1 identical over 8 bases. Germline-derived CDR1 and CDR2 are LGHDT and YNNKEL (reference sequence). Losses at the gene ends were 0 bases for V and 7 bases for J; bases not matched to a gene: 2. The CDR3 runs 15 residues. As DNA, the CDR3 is TGTGCCAGCAGCCAAGATAACAGGGGGAATTCACCCCTCCACTTT. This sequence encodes CASSQDNRGNSPLHF.

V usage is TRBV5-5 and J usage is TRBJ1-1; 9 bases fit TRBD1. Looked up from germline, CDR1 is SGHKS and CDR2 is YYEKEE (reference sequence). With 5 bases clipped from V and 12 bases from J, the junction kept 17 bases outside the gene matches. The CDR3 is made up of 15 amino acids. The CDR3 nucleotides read TGTGCCAGCAGACTTTCTGGGACAGGGTACTGGGAGACTTTCTTT. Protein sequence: CASRLSGTGYWETFF.